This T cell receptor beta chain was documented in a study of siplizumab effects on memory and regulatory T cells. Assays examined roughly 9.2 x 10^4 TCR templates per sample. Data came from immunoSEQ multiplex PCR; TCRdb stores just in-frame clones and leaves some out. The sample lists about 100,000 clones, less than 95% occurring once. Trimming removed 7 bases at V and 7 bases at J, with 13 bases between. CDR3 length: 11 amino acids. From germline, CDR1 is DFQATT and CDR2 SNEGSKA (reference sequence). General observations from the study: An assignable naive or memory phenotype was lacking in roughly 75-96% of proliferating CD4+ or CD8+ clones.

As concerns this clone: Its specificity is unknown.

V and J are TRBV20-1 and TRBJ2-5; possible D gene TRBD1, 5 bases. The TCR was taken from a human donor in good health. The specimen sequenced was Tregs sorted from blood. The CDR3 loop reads CSGAFRGTQYF. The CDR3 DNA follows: TGCAGTGGGGCATTTAGGGGGACCCAGTACTTC.